This T cell receptor (beta chain) comes out of a study of cytomegalovirus exposure and HLA in healthy donors. Study conclusions and caveats: The listing of some 170 TCR beta chains classed them as cytomegalovirus-associated.

Assay used: immunoSEQ multiplex PCR; TCRdb lists only in-frame clones, some missing. The repertoire holds 150,000 or so clones, with around 86% as singletons. On this clone itself: What it binds is not known.

The J segment lost 7 bases and the V segment lost 6 bases, leaving 13 bases of the junction unmatched. Germline CDR1 is LGHNA and CDR2 is YSLEER. The CDR3 runs 16 residues. Donors were drawn from the approximately 110-subject validation cohort, separate from the roughly 670-subject first cohort. This TCR derives from a man aged 18 to 30 in good health and CMV-seropositive. The sequenced material came from PBMCs. The V and J genes are TRBV4-3 and TRBJ1-1; 11 bases align to TRBD1. DNA for the CDR3: TGCGCCAGCAGATCCATTCCGGGACAGGGGGGGGGTGAAGCTTTCTTT. Protein: CASRSIPGQGGGEAFF.